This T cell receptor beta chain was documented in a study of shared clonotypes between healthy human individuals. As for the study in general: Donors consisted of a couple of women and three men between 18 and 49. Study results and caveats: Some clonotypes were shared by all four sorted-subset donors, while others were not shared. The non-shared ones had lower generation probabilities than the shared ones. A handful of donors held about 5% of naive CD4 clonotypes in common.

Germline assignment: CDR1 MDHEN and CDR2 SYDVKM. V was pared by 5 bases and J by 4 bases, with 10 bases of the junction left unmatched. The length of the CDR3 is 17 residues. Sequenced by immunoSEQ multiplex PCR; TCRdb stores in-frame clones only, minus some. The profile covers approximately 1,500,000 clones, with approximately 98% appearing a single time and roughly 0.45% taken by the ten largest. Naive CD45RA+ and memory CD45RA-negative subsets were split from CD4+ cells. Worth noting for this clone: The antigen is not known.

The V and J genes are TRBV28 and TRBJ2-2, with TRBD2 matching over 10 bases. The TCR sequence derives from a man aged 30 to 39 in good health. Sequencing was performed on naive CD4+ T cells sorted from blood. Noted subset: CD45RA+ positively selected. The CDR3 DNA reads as TGTGCCAGCAGTATAGTGAGCGGGACTAGCGTCACCGGGGAGCTGTTTTTT. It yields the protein CASSIVSGTSVTGELFF. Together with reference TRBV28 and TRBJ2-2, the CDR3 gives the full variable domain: DVKVTQSSRYLVKRTGEKVFLECVQDMDHENMFWYRQDPGLGLRLIYFSYDVKMKEKGDIPEGYSVSREKKERFSLILESASTNQTSMYLCASSIVSGTSVTGELFFGEGSRLTVL.